This T cell receptor (beta chain) emerged from a study of tumor and adjacent non-tumor tissue in lung cancer. The study, taken as a whole, reports: Patients with more diverse tumor TCRs had worse survival.

This clonotype was observed once. What it binds is unknown. One end of the junction fails to match germline, which may point to a read error. A modified ARM-PCR protocol with three rounds of nested PCR amplified TCRbeta. TCRdb processed the multiplex PCR reads anew with MiXCR; each CDR3 protein has one entry. The sample has about 100,000 distinct CDR3 sequences; 65% are singletons. The CDR3 sequence is 13 residues long. Germline assignment: CDR1 SGHTA and CDR2 FQGNSA. This sample's RNA came from whole unsorted tissue. The normal lung tissue was taken more than 3 cm from the tumor edge. Between August and November 2014, newly diagnosed, chemotherapy-naive lung cancer patients underwent thoracic surgery in China.

The sequence came from a man aged 25 to 40 with non-small cell lung cancer. The V gene is TRBV7-2, the J gene TRBJ2-7, with a tentative D call TRBD1 (5 bases). The sequenced material came from distant non-tumor lung tissue. CDR3 DNA sequence: TGCTCCAGCAGCTCTCAGGGTAGTTGGGAGCAGTACTTC. Translated: CSSSSQGSWEQYF.